Each of the 3 T cell receptor beta chains below was sequenced from the same sample in a study of cytomegalovirus exposure and HLA in healthy donors. Amplification used 60 Vbeta primers and 13 Jbeta primers. Sequencing used immunoSEQ multiplex PCR; TCRdb keeps in-frame clones, though not all of them. This table has some 61,000 clones, around four fifths appearing once. Sequencing input: PBMCs. The receptors come from a human donor in good health.

This clone was detected only once. V is TRBV5-1 and J is TRBJ2-7, with D perhaps matching TRBD2 (6 bases). Germline V gene data show CDR1 as SGHRS and CDR2 as YFSETQ. The length of the CDR3 is 15 residues. With 0 bases removed from V and 0 bases from J, the gap between germline ends came to 10 bases. The CDR3 region is CASSLVSGVSYEQYF. The CDR3 DNA is TGCGCCAGCAGCTTGGTTTCGGGGGTCTCCTACGAGCAGTACTTC. Together with reference TRBV5-1 and TRBJ2-7, the CDR3 gives the full variable domain: KAGVTQTPRYLIKTRGQQVTLSCSPISGHRSVSWYQQTPGQGLQFLFEYFSETQRNKGNFPGRFSGRQFSNSRSEMNVSTLELGDSALYLCASSLVSGVSYEQYFGPGTRLTVT.

The chain couples TRBV30 to TRBJ1-6; 8 bases fit TRBD1. Trimming removed 0 bases from V and 6 bases from J; junction bases left unmatched: 4. Germline loops: CDR1 GTSNPN, CDR2 SVGIG (reference sequence). The CDR3 contains 15 residues. CDR3 nucleotides: TGTGCCTGGAGTGTTGGGACAGGAAGTAATTCACCCCTCCACTTT. The encoded protein is CAWSVGTGSNSPLHF.

This sequence joins TRBV10-1 and TRBJ2-5; 8 nucleotides line up with TRBD2. The length of the CDR3 is 14 residues. Germline CDR1 WNHNN, CDR2 SYGVQD (reference sequence). V lost 4 bases to trimming and J lost 7 bases; unmatched junction nucleotides: 8. CDR3 residues: CASSGLAGSGTQYF. The CDR3 DNA sequence: TGCGCCAGCAGTGGGTTAGCGGGGTCCGGGACCCAGTACTTC.